Described below is a single T cell receptor (beta chain) sequence and its context. The data were obtained in a study of blood T cell repertoires in COVID-19. For the study at large: Researchers got acute and convalescent COVID-19 samples from the United States, Italy and Spain. Sample material is recorded as cDNA or gDNA derived from T cells, B-cell-depleted T cells, or PBMCs.

The trim removed 2 bases at V and 0 bases at J, leaving 4 bases unmatched. The CDR3 is 16 amino acids. CDR1 and CDR2 (germline): MDHEN, SYDVKM. In the authors' methods: Cell counts per sample came from amplifying reference gene primers. Only in-frame clones appear in the TCRdb table, and some are missing; sequencing was by immunoSEQ multiplex PCR. V, J and clone size derive from that table, while D and trimming were established from the DNA sequence. This table holds 200,000 to 300,000 clones, roughly 84% found once. The receptor's source is a man between 60 and 70 years old with acute or convalescent COVID-19. The specimen sequenced was peripheral blood. V and J are TRBV28 and TRBJ1-3; 7 bases line up with TRBD1. The CDR3 loop is CASSLPRGASGNTIYF. The CDR3 DNA sequence: TGTGCCAGCAGTTTACCCAGGGGGGCCTCTGGAAACACCATATATTTT.